These 9 T cell receptor beta chains came from one sample sequenced in a study of blood T cell repertoires in COVID-19. Sequencing used immunoSEQ multiplex PCR; TCRdb keeps in-frame clones, though not all of them. The sample has a few hundred thousand clones, roughly 87% seen once. The source material was peripheral blood. The receptors come from a woman in her 40s who had recovered from COVID-19.

The chain carries TRBV27 and TRBJ2-7; 11 bases fit TRBD2. This CDR3 comprises 15 residues. The germline V gene encodes CDR1 MNHEY and CDR2 SMNVEV (reference sequence). V gave up 8 bases and J gave up 2 bases; unmatched junction bases: 8. For the CDR3, the DNA is TGTGCCAGCCGAGGGCTAGCGGGAGGAACCTACGAGCAGTACGTC. This sequence encodes CASRGLAGGTYEQYV.

The V and J genes are TRBV14 and TRBJ2-3, with 11 bases that match TRBD2. Germline trimming cut 3 bases from V and 3 bases from J; bases unmatched to any gene: 5. Germline V lookup: CDR1 SGHDN, CDR2 FVKESK. This CDR3 spans 16 amino acids. CDR3 sequence (DNA): TGTGCCAGCAGCCACATTAGCGGGGGGGCGACAGATACGCAGTATTTT. Its translation is CASSHISGGATDTQYF. The full variable domain, with the rest looked up from reference TRBV14 and TRBJ2-3, is EAGVTQFPSHSVIEKGQTVTLRCDPISGHDNLYWYRRVMGKEIKFLLHFVKESKQDESGMPNNRFLAERTGGTYSTLKVQPAELEDSGVYFCASSHISGGATDTQYFGPGTRLTVL.

The rearrangement uses TRBV2 and TRBJ1-1; TRBD1 is a possible D gene (5 bases). Germline CDR1 reads SNHLY; CDR2 reads FYNNEI. This CDR3 comprises 14 residues. Trimming shortened V by 7 bases and J by 8 bases, and 20 bases separated the two germline ends. The chain's CDR3 is CASTSLAGSGEAFF. The CDR3 DNA reads as TGTGCCAGCACGTCTTTGGCAGGGTCGGGCGAAGCTTTCTTT.

The CDR3 coding sequence is TGTGCCAGTAGTCCTCTTAGACAGCGAGGATATAATTCACCCCTCCACTTT. Protein sequence: CASSPLRQRGYNSPLHF. The gene calls are TRBV19 and TRBJ1-6, with D tentatively TRBD1 (5 bases). The CDR3 covers 17 residues. Looked up from germline, CDR1 is LNHDA and CDR2 is SQIVND (reference sequence). V lost 5 bases, J lost 4 bases, and 18 bases lay in between. Together with reference TRBV19 and TRBJ1-6, the CDR3 gives the full variable domain: DGGITQSPKYLFRKEGQNVTLSCEQNLNHDAMYWYRQDPGQGLRLIYYSQIVNDFQKGDIAEGYSVSREKKESFPLTVTSAQKNPTAFYLCASSPLRQRGYNSPLHFGNGTRLTVT.

The chain uses TRBV6-1 and TRBJ2-1, with TRBD2 as a possible D gene (6 bases). Germline V gene data show CDR1 as MNHNS and CDR2 as SASEGT. V lost 3 bases, J lost 8 bases, and 20 bases lay in between. CDR3 length: 16 residues. CDR3 residues: CASSETFGLPVDEQFF. The CDR3 DNA is TGTGCCAGCAGTGAGACTTTTGGACTACCGGTGGATGAGCAGTTCTTC.

CDR3 residues: CAGLDTKALVGYTF. CDR3 coding DNA: TGTGCCGGATTGGACACGAAGGCCCTAGTCGGCTACACCTTC. The V gene is TRBV2, the J gene TRBJ1-2, with D possibly matching TRBD1 (5 bases). V lost 11 bases to trimming and J lost 8 bases, with 24 bases between them. CDR3 length: 14 amino acids. Germline loops: CDR1 SNHLY, CDR2 FYNNEI. The full variable domain, with the rest looked up from reference TRBV2 and TRBJ1-2, is EPEVTQTPSHQVTQMGQEVILRCVPISNHLYFYWYRQILGQKVEFLVSFYNNEISEKSEIFDDQFSVERPDGSNFTLKIRSTKLEDSAMYFCAGLDTKALVGYTFGSGTRLTVV.

This chain joins TRBV5-1 and TRBJ2-6, with 10 bases that match TRBD2. The V segment lost 4 bases and the J segment 0 bases; nucleotides outside the gene matches: 1. CDR1 and CDR2 (germline): SGHRS, YFSETQ. The CDR3 runs to 16 residues. The CDR3 is CASSVAGGSGANVLTF. CDR3 coding DNA: TGCGCCAGCAGCGTAGCGGGGGGCTCTGGGGCCAACGTCCTGACTTTC.

The genes are TRBV10-3 and TRBJ2-1; 8 bases are shared with TRBD2. The CDR3 is 16 amino acids. With 6 bases clipped from V and 8 bases from J, the junction kept 15 bases outside the gene matches. CDR1 and CDR2 (germline): ENHRY, SYGVKD. The CDR3 sequence: CAIRSPEGLEDDEQFF. The DNA for the CDR3 is TGTGCCATCAGAAGTCCCGAGGGACTAGAGGATGATGAGCAGTTCTTC.

V is TRBV9 and J is TRBJ2-1; no clear D. The CDR3 is 14 amino acids. Per germline, CDR1 SGDLS and CDR2 YYNGEE. Trimming pared 0 bases from V and 3 bases from J, leaving 7 bases between. The CDR3: CASSVVPDYNEQFF. In DNA form, the CDR3 reads TGTGCCAGCAGCGTAGTACCAGACTACAATGAGCAGTTCTTC.